This TCR beta chain stems from a study of T cells in Graves' hyperthyroidism and ophthalmopathy. The TCR beta CDR3 regions underwent amplification using RNA transcripts as the source. A first-round RT-PCR of the TCR CDR3 used the HTBI primer set. TCRdb processed the multiplex PCR reads anew with MiXCR; each CDR3 protein has one entry. The sample has around 760,000 distinct CDR3 sequences; approximately 40% are singletons. Using over 8.5 ml of fresh peripheral blood, PBMCs were prepared. This CDR3 is 14 amino acids long. The germline V gene has CDR1 SQVTM and CDR2 ANQGSEA. The junction had 9 bases not matched to a gene; V was cut back by 3 bases and J by 8 bases.

The sequence derives from a woman between 35 and 50 years old with Graves' hyperthyroidism. Material for sequencing was blood. The gene calls are TRBV29-1 and TRBJ2-2; 7 nucleotides line up with TRBD2. CDR3 protein: CSVELADLTGELFF. The DNA for the CDR3 is TGCAGCGTTGAGCTAGCGGACCTAACAGGGGAGCTGTTTTTT.